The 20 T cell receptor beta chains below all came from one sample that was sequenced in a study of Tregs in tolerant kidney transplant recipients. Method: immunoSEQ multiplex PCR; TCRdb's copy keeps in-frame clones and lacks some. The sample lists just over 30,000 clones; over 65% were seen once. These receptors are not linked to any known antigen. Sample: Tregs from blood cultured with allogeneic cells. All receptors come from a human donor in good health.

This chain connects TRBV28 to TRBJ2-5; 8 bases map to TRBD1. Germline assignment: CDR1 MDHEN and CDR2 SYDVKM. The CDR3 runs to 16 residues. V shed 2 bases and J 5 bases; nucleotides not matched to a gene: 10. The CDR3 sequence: CASSLMQGASGETQYF. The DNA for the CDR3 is TGTGCCAGCAGTTTAATGCAGGGGGCCTCCGGGGAGACCCAGTACTTC.

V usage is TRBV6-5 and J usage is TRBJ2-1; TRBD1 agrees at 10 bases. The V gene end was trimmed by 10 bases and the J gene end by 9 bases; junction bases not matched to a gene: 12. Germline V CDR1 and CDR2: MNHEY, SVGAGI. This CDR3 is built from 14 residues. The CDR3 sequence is CATTPDRGLGEQFF. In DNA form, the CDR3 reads TGTGCCACCACTCCCGACAGGGGGCTTGGTGAGCAGTTCTTC.

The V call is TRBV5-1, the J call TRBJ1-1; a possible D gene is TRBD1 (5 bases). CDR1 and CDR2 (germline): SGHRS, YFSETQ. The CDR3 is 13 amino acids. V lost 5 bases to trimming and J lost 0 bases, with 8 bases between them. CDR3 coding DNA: TGCGCCAGCAGGGGGACCTTGAACACTGAAGCTTTCTTT. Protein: CASRGTLNTEAFF.

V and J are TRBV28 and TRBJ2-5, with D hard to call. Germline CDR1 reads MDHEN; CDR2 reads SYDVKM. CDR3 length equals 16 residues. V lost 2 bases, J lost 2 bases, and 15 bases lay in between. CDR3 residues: CASSLTFTWRQETQYF. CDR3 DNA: TGTGCCAGCAGTTTAACCTTTACGTGGCGGCAAGAGACCCAGTACTTC.

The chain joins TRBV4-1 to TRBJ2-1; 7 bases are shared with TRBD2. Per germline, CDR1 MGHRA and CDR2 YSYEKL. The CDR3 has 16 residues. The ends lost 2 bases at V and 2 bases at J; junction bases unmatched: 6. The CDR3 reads CASSQSSRGAYNEQFF. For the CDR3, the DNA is TGCGCCAGCAGCCAATCGTCTCGGGGGGCCTACAATGAGCAGTTCTTC.

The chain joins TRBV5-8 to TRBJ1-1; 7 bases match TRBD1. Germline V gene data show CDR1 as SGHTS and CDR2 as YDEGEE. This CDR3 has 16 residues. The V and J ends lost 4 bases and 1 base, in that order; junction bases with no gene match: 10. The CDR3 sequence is CASSLGTARENTEAFF. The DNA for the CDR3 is TGTGCCAGCAGCCTCGGGACAGCCCGGGAGAACACTGAAGCTTTCTTT.

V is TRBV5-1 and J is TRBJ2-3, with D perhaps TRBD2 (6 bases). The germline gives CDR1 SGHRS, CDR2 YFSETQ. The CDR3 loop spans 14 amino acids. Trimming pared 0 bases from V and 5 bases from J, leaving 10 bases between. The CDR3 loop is CASSLASVEDTQYF. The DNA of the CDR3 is TGCGCCAGCAGCTTGGCTAGCGTGGAAGATACGCAGTATTTT.

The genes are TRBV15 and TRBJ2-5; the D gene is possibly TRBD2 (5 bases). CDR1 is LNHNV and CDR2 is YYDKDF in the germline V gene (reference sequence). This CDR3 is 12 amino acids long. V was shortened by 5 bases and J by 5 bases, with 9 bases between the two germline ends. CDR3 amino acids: CATSGRGETQYF. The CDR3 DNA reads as TGTGCCACCAGCGGCCGAGGGGAGACCCAGTACTTC. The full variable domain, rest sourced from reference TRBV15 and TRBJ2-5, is DAMVIQNPRYQVTQFGKPVTLSCSQTLNHNVMYWYQQKSSQAPKLLFHYYDKDFNNEADTPDNFQSRRPNTSFCFLDIRSPGLGDTAMYLCATSGRGETQYFGPGTRLLVL.

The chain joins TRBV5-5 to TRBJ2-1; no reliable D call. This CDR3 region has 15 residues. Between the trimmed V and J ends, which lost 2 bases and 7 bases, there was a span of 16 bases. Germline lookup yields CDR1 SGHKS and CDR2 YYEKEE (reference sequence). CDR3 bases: TGTGCCAGCAGCTTTAGGGCTCTAGGTGGTAATGAGCAGTTCTTC. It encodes CASSFRALGGNEQFF.

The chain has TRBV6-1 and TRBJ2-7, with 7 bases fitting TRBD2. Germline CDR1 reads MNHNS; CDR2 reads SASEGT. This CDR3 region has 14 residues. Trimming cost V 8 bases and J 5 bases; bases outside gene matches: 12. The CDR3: CASGASGLLHEQYF. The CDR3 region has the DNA TGTGCCAGCGGGGCTAGCGGCCTCCTCCACGAGCAGTACTTC.

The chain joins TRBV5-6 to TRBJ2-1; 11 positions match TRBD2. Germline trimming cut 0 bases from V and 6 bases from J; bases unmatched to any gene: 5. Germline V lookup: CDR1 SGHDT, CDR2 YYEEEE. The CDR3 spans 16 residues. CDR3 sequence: CASSLGLAGGPNEQFF. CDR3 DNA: TGTGCCAGCAGCTTGGGGCTAGCGGGGGGCCCCAATGAGCAGTTCTTC.

The CDR3 protein is CASSEYQRVYGYTF. In DNA, the CDR3 is TGTGCCAGCAGTGAATACCAGCGAGTCTATGGCTACACCTTC. V and J are TRBV6-1 and TRBJ1-2; D uncertain. The CDR3 extends over 14 amino acids. Germline V gives CDR1 MNHNS, CDR2 SASEGT. The ends were cut back, 2 bases at V and 4 bases at J, with 11 bases in the middle.

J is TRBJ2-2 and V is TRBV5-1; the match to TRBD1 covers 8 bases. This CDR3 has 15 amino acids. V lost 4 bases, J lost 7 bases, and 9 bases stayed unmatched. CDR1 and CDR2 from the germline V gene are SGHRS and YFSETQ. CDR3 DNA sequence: TGCGCCAGCAGCGGGACCGGGACAGGTGTCGGGGAGCTGTTTTTT. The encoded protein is CASSGTGTGVGELFF.

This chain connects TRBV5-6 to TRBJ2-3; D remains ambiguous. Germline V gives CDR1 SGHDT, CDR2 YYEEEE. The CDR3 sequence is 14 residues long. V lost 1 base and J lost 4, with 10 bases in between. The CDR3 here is CASSLNLFADTQYF. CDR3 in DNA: TGTGCCAGCAGCTTGAACCTCTTCGCAGATACGCAGTATTTT.

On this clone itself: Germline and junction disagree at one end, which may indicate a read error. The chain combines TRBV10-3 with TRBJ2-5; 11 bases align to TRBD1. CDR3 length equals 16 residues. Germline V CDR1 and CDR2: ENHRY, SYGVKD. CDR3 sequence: CATSDRDRGVRETQYF. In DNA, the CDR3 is TGTGCCACCAGTGACCGGGACAGGGGGGTTAGGGAGACCCAGTACTTC.

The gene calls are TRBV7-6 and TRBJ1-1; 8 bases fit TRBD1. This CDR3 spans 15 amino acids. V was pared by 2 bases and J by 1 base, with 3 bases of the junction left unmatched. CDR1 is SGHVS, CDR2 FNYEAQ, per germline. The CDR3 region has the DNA TGTGCCAGCAGCTTAAGAGGACAGGGGAACACTGAAGCTTTCTTT. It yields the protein CASSLRGQGNTEAFF.

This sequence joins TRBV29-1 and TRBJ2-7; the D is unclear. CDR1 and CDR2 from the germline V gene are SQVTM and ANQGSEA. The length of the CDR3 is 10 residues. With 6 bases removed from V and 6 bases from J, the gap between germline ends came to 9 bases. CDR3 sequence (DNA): TGCAGCGTGGGTCACCCCGAGCAGTACTTC. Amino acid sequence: CSVGHPEQYF.

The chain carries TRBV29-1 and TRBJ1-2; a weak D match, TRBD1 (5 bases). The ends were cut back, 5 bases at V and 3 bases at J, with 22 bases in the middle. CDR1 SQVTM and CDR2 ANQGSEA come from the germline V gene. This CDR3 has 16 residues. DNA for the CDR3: TGCAGCGTTTCCCCACACTTAAGTCGCAGGGACTATGGCTACACCTTC. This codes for CSVSPHLSRRDYGYTF.

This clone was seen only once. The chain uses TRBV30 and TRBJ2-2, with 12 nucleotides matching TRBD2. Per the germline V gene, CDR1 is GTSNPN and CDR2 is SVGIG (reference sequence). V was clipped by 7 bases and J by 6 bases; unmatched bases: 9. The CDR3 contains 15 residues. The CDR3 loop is CAFSSGRARAGELFF. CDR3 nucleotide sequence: TGTGCCTTCTCTAGCGGGAGGGCCCGGGCCGGGGAGCTGTTTTTT.

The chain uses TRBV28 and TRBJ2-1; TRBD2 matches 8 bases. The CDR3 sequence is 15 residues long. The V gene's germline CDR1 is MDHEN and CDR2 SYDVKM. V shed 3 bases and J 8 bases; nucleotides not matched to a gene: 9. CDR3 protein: CASSLGGRLSDEQFF. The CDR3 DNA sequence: TGTGCCAGCAGTTTGGGCGGGAGGTTGTCCGATGAGCAGTTCTTC. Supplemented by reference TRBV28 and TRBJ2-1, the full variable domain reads DVKVTQSSRYLVKRTGEKVFLECVQDMDHENMFWYRQDPGLGLRLIYFSYDVKMKEKGDIPEGYSVSREKKERFSLILESASTNQTSMYLCASSLGGRLSDEQFFGPGTRLTVL.